A selection of T cell receptor beta chains follows, all from one sample in a study of blood T cell repertoires in COVID-19. Profiling relied on immunoSEQ multiplex PCR, and the TCRdb table lists in-frame clones only, not all of them. Among approximately 170,000 clones listed, around 80% were seen once. The sample was peripheral blood. These receptors were obtained from an elderly woman with acute or convalescent COVID-19. Each CDR3 is given with its conserved first and last residue. A D gene is named only where the DNA matches it firmly. Size is stated for part of the rows, as once, few or many counts, or as a class when the clone is expanded.

clone_size,j_call,v_call,d_call,cdr3_aa,cdr3_nt
-,TRBJ2-3,TRBV6-2/TRBV6-3,-,CASNPYGGPTDTQYF,TGTGCCAGCAACCCCTACGGGGGGCCGACAGATACGCAGTATTTT
-,TRBJ2-7,TRBV10-3,TRBD1,CAISESRTGTSYEQYF,TGTGCCATCAGTGAGTCGAGGACAGGGACCTCCTACGAGCAGTACTTC
-,TRBJ1-1,TRBV6-2/TRBV6-3,TRBD1,CASSDGTGEEAFF,TGTGCCAGCAGTGACGGGACAGGGGAAGAAGCTTTCTTT
-,TRBJ1-6,TRBV5-5,-,CASSLRYDSRGIPLHF,TGTGCCAGCAGCTTACGATACGACAGCCGAGGAATTCCCCTCCACTTT
-,TRBJ2-7,TRBV10-3,-,CAISESGGASFYEQYF,TGTGCCATCAGTGAGTCCGGAGGGGCGTCTTTCTACGAGCAGTACTTC
-,TRBJ1-6,TRBV10-1,-,CAKTVPGAYNSPLHF,TGCGCCAAGACCGTGCCGGGAGCCTATAATTCACCCCTCCACTTT
-,TRBJ1-1,TRBV5-6,-,CASSPSAAGNTEAFF,TGTGCCAGCAGTCCGTCCGCGGCGGGGAACACTGAAGCTTTCTTT
-,TRBJ2-5,TRBV18,-,CASSPTGIKETQYF,TGTGCCAGCTCACCTACGGGGATTAAAGAGACCCAGTACTTC
-,TRBJ2-5,TRBV7-9,-,CASSLGTVFQETQYF,TGTGCCAGCAGCTTAGGAACGGTCTTCCAAGAGACCCAGTACTTC
-,TRBJ1-4,TRBV5-5,-,CASSRQASPAEKLFF,TGTGCCAGCAGCCGGCAGGCATCTCCTGCTGAAAAACTGTTTTTT
-,TRBJ2-7,TRBV28,TRBD1,CASSRTGGVYEQYF,TGTGCCAGCAGTCGGACAGGGGGCGTCTACGAGCAGTACTTC
-,TRBJ1-2,TRBV7-2,-,CASSDIYGYTF,TGTGCCAGCAGCGACATCTATGGCTACACCTTC
once,TRBJ2-4,TRBV20-1,-,CSASRGSKNIQYF,TGCAGTGCTAGTCGGGGGTCCAAAAACATTCAGTACTTC
-,TRBJ2-7,TRBV6-2/TRBV6-3,TRBD1,CASSRTGASYEQYF,TGTGCCAGCAGTCGGACAGGGGCCTCCTACGAGCAGTACTTC
-,TRBJ2-7,TRBV5-4,TRBD2,CASSGDVSGGYEQYF,TGTGCCAGCAGTGGAGATGTTAGCGGGGGTTACGAGCAGTACTTC
-,TRBJ2-3,TRBV5-4,-,CASSLVLGGGSTDTQYF,TGTGCCAGCAGCTTGGTATTAGGGGGGGGGAGCACAGATACGCAGTATTTT
-,TRBJ2-3,TRBV27,TRBD2,CASSLAGGPRDTQYF,TGTGCCAGCAGTCTGGCGGGAGGGCCGAGGGATACGCAGTATTTT
-,TRBJ1-1,TRBV29-1,-,CSVGRGLGTERAFF,TGCAGCGTTGGACGAGGGCTTGGAACCGAGAGGGCTTTCTTT
-,TRBJ2-5,TRBV7-6,-,CASSLESETQYF,TGTGCCAGCAGCTTAGAAAGCGAGACCCAGTACTTC
-,TRBJ2-1,TRBV6-7,TRBD2,CASSYSLAGVGEQFF,TGTGCCAGCAGTTACTCACTAGCGGGGGTGGGTGAGCAGTTCTTC
few,TRBJ1-6,TRBV4-2,TRBD1,CASSQKTGNNSPLHF,TGTGCCAGCAGCCAAAAGACAGGGAATAATTCACCCCTCCACTTT
-,TRBJ1-6,TRBV10-3,-,CATLLGPNSPLHF,TGTGCCACCCTCCTGGGGCCGAATTCACCCCTCCACTTT
few,TRBJ1-1,TRBV5-1,-,CASSLRPRTENTEAFF,TGCGCCAGCAGCTTGAGACCCAGGACAGAGAACACTGAAGCTTTCTTT
-,TRBJ2-6,TRBV21-1,-,CASSKRTGRANVLTF,TGTGCCAGCAGCAAAAGGACAGGGAGGGCCAACGTCCTGACTTTC
-,TRBJ2-1,TRBV11-1,TRBD2,CASSLAGGPRDEQFF,TGTGCCAGCAGCTTAGCGGGAGGGCCTAGGGATGAGCAGTTCTTC
few,TRBJ1-2,TRBV7-9,-,CASSLGAGNYGYTF,TGTGCCAGCAGCTTAGGTGCGGGTAACTATGGCTACACCTTC